These 14 T cell receptor gamma chains were sequenced from one sample in a study of Vδ1+ human thymocytes. Whole-study results and caveats: Thymic TRG and TRD repertoires appeared highly polyclonal, with Gaussian CDR3 length distributions.

These receptors are not linked to any known antigen. RNA was extracted from the cells and then reverse transcribed. Multiplex PCR used pooled V-gene forward primers and a constant-region reverse primer to amplify CDR3s. TCRdb made new clone calls on the multiplex PCR reads using CATT. This sample has approximately 9,400 gamma-chain clones, with approximately 55% found just once. The specimen sequenced was Vdelta1+ gamma-delta thymocytes from the thymus. Regarding subset: FACS-sorted CD3+ TCRalphabeta- TCRVdelta1+ TCRVdelta2- thymocytes. The origin of the receptors is a girl under three years old who had congenital heart surgery.

There are a few counts of this clone. V usage is TRGV9 and J usage is TRGJ1 or TRGJ2. V shed 8 bases, J shed 7 bases, and the junction held 11 bases outside the gene matches. The CDR3 contains 12 residues. CDR1 GITISATS and CDR2 ISYDGTV come from the germline V gene (reference sequence). CDR3 coding DNA: TGTGCCTTGTCTTGTAGTGGCTATAAGAAACTCTTT. Its translation: CALSCSGYKKLF.

The chain has TRGV4 and TRGJ1 or TRGJ2. No J gene is reported in TCRdb; it was inferred here by comparing the DNA with germline. Germline loops: CDR1 EGSTGY, CDR2 YDSYTSSV. CDR3 size: 14 residues. V shed 1 base, J shed 2 bases, and the junction held 5 bases outside the gene matches. Here the CDR3 DNA reads TGTGCCACCTGGGATGGTTTGCATTATTATAAGAAACTCTTT. It specifies CATWDGLHYYKKLF.

This clone was seen just once. This chain joins TRGV9 and TRGJ1 or TRGJ2. The J gene comes from matching the DNA to germline here; TCRdb lacks it. The length of the CDR3 is 12 residues. The germline CDR1 and CDR2 sequences are GITISATS and ISYDGTV (reference sequence). Trimming took 2 bases from V and 10 from J; bases not matched to a gene: 8. CDR3 sequence: CALWEAPGKKLF. DNA for the CDR3: TGTGCCTTGTGGGAGGCCCCTGGAAAGAAACTCTTT.

A word on this clone: A junction boundary mismatches the germline segment, possibly from a read error. The chain joins TRGV2 to TRGJ1 or TRGJ2. TCRdb does not report a J gene; here it was assigned by matching the DNA to germline references. This CDR3 contains 11 residues. CDR1 and CDR2 (germline): EGSNGY, YDSYNSKV. The CDR3 DNA is TGTGCCGCCTGGGATGGGCCTGGGAAACTCTTT. Protein: CAAWDGPGKLF.

This chain links TRGV3 with TRGJ1 or TRGJ2. No J gene was available from TCRdb, and it was assigned here by a germline match of the DNA. Trimming cost V 9 bases and J 7 bases; bases outside gene matches: 9. The CDR3 loop spans 11 amino acids. The germline CDR1 and CDR2 sequences are VTNTFY and YDVSTARD (reference sequence). DNA of the CDR3: TGTGCCACCCAGATGTACTATAAGAAACTCTTT. This translates into CATQMYYKKLF.

The chain uses TRGV9 and TRGJP1. CDR3 length: 16 amino acids. The J segment lost 4 bases and the V segment lost 0 bases, leaving 8 bases of the junction unmatched. The V gene's germline CDR1 is GITISATS and CDR2 ISYDGTV (reference sequence). The CDR3 coding sequence is TGTGCCTTGTGGGAGGTGCAAATGGGCACTGGTTGGTTCAAGATATTT. Its protein product is CALWEVQMGTGWFKIF.

Remarks on this clone: The identical CDR3 is also encoded by other nucleotide sequences in the sample. The chain uses TRGV4 and TRGJ1 or TRGJ2. Matching the DNA to germline supplied the J gene, which TCRdb does not give. Germline loops: CDR1 EGSTGY, CDR2 YDSYTSSV. V shed 0 bases and J 6 bases; nucleotides not matched to a gene: 5. The CDR3 is 13 amino acids. The CDR3 here is CATWDGLGYKKLF. As DNA, the CDR3 is TGTGCCACCTGGGATGGGCTTGGTTATAAGAAACTCTTT.

The chain employs TRGV4 and TRGJ1 or TRGJ2. The CDR3 length is 14 residues. The V gene's germline CDR1 is EGSTGY and CDR2 YDSYTSSV. Trimming took 4 bases from V and 2 from J; bases not matched to a gene: 8. The CDR3 nucleotides read TGTGCCACCTGGGACGAACCTGATTATTATAAGAAACTCTTT. Its translation: CATWDEPDYYKKLF.

The V call is TRGV4, the J call TRGJ1 or TRGJ2. The J gene is not listed in TCRdb, so it was assigned here from a DNA match to germline. The germline CDR1 and CDR2 sequences are EGSTGY and YDSYTSSV. This CDR3 is 15 amino acids long. V was pared by 0 bases and J by 3 bases, with 8 bases of the junction left unmatched. This CDR3 reads CATWDGQEGYYKKLF. The CDR3 DNA sequence: TGTGCCACCTGGGATGGGCAGGAGGGTTATTATAAGAAACTCTTT.

J is TRGJ1 or TRGJ2 and V is TRGV8. TCRdb leaves out the J gene; it was filled in here by matching the DNA to germline. Germline V gene sequence: CDR1 VENAVY, CDR2 YDSYNSRV. V lost 3 bases, J lost 5 bases, and 10 bases stayed unmatched. This CDR3 contains 14 residues. CDR3 sequence: CATWDYAPNYKKLF. The CDR3 bases are TGTGCCACCTGGGATTACGCCCCTAATTATAAGAAACTCTTT.

J is TRGJ1 or TRGJ2 and V is TRGV2. The J gene, missing from TCRdb, was assigned here through DNA to germline matching. V lost 4 bases, J lost 5 bases, and 17 bases stayed unmatched. The length of the CDR3 is 16 residues. CDR1 and CDR2 (germline): EGSNGY, YDSYNSKV. CDR3 nucleotide sequence: TGTGCCACCTGGGAGGGCACGCACCCGGGGGATTATAAGAAACTCTTT. Its translation: CATWEGTHPGDYKKLF.

Regarding this clone: Sequence at one end of the junction differs from germline and may be a read error. J is TRGJ1 or TRGJ2 and V is TRGV3. The J gene, missing from TCRdb, was assigned here through DNA to germline matching. This CDR3 comprises 15 residues. Germline V gene lookup returns CDR1 VTNTFY and CDR2 YDVSTARD (reference sequence). CDR3 sequence reads: CATWDRRSWDYRKLF. CDR3 bases: TGTGCCACCTGGGACAGGCGGTCATGGGATTATAGGAAACTCTTT.

This chain joins TRGV9 and TRGJ1 or TRGJ2. The J gene comes from matching the DNA to germline here; TCRdb lacks it. Trimming took 3 bases from V and 11 from J; bases not matched to a gene: 7. CDR1 and CDR2 (germline): GITISATS, ISYDGTV (reference sequence). CDR3 length equals 11 residues. CDR3 nucleotides: TGTGCCTTGTGGGAGATTGTTGAGAAACTCTTT. Protein: CALWEIVEKLF.

V is TRGV9 and J is TRGJ1 or TRGJ2. TCRdb gives no J gene; it was assigned here by matching the DNA to germline. CDR1 is GITISATS and CDR2 is ISYDGTV in the germline V gene (reference sequence). The CDR3 contains 15 residues. J gave up 1 base and V 2 bases, and 8 bases lay outside the gene matches. CDR3 in DNA: TGTGCCTTGTGGGAGGAATCTACCAATTATTATAAGAAACTCTTT. Translated, it gives CALWEESTNYYKKLF.